This TCR beta chain originates from a study of post-analysis software for immune sequencing data. Study overall: The disease courses spanned relapsing-remitting, secondary progressive and progressive-relapsing forms of multiple sclerosis. The study's findings and limits: People with multiple sclerosis had a significantly lower normalized Chao1 diversity than controls did. Five or six TRBV segments, TRBV5-6, TRBV5-1 and TRBV20-1 among them, were found more frequent in patients than controls. Same-batch preparations were strongly co-clustered by F measure.

Unique molecular identifiers tagged the TCR beta cDNA libraries. Via MiXCR, TCRdb re-called the PCR reads, giving one row per CDR3 protein. The sample includes approximately 730,000 distinct CDR3 sequences, 40% to 55% of them seen just once. The V gene lost 10 bases and the J gene lost 2 bases, with 12 bases spanning the gap. Germline-derived CDR1 and CDR2 are SNHLY and FYNNEI. There are 12 residues in the CDR3. Concerning this clonotype itself: Its antigen is as yet unknown.

The sequencing sample was made of blood. This TCR derives from a girl between 5 and 17 years old with multiple sclerosis. The chain carries TRBV2 and TRBJ2-7; D remains ambiguous. The CDR3 bases are TGTGCCACGTTCGGCGGTCCCTACGAGCAGTACTTC. It is translated as CATFGGPYEQYF. The full variable domain, rest sourced from reference TRBV2 and TRBJ2-7, is EPEVTQTPSHQVTQMGQEVILRCVPISNHLYFYWYRQILGQKVEFLVSFYNNEISEKSEIFDDQFSVERPDGSNFTLKIRSTKLEDSAMYFCATFGGPYEQYFGPGTRLTVT.